The 14 T cell receptor beta chains below were found in one sample sequenced in a study of T cells in localized non-small cell lung cancer (TCRdb year 2020). To prepare the library, the immunoSEQ multiplex PCR assay was applied. TCRdb holds this immuneACCESS table with in-frame rearrangements only. Some clones are missing; in checked studies, unresolved V genes explain under half, and the rest has no known cause. In all, the sample holds 2,500 to 3,000 clones, and about a quarter of those were seen once. The ten largest make up roughly 7.7% of the sample. Material: normal lung tissue next to the tumor, obtained before any cancer treatment. Receptors originate from a man aged 35-69 years with stage I lung adenocarcinoma.

There are a few counts of this clone. The rearrangement links TRBV28 to TRBJ1-5, with D hard to call. The CDR3 is made up of 13 amino acids. Between the trimmed V and J ends, which lost 1 base and 2 bases, there was a span of 3 bases. Per germline, CDR1 MDHEN and CDR2 SYDVKM. The CDR3 DNA is TGTGCCAGCAGTTTATTGGGCAATCAGCCCCAGCATTTT. Protein: CASSLLGNQPQHF.

This chain uses TRBV28 with TRBJ2-7, with D uncertain. Germline values: CDR1 MDHEN, CDR2 SYDVKM. Trimming took 1 base from V and 0 from J, leaving 4 bases between them. This CDR3 region has 13 residues. The CDR3 is CASSLSPSYEQYF. CDR3 DNA: TGTGCCAGCAGTTTATCACCCTCCTACGAGCAGTACTTC.

This clone showed up just a few times. V and J are TRBV6-8 and TRBJ2-2, with 9 bases that match TRBD2. The CDR3 runs 14 residues. J gave up 4 bases and V 5 bases, and 2 bases lay outside the gene matches. Germline CDR1 and CDR2: MNHGY and SAAAGT. The DNA for the CDR3 is TGTGCCAGCAGTGTTAGCGGGAGCACCGGGGAGCTGTTTTTT. This encodes CASSVSGSTGELFF.

The chain joins TRBV19 to TRBJ1-5; no firm D call. The V and J ends lost 3 bases and 5 bases respectively, with 5 bases between them. The CDR3 spans 12 residues. Germline assignment: CDR1 LNHDA and CDR2 SQIVND (reference sequence). The CDR3 reads CASSIWDQPQHF. Here the CDR3 DNA reads TGTGCCAGTAGTATTTGGGATCAGCCCCAGCATTTT.

This clone was found a few times. The J gene is TRBJ1-2, the V gene TRBV6-8, with 7 nucleotides matching TRBD1. The CDR3 sequence is 14 residues long. J was trimmed by 0 bases and V by 6 bases; bases with no gene match: 4. CDR1 is MNHGY and CDR2 is SAAAGT in the germline V gene. CDR3 loop: CASRRDRSNYGYTF. Here the CDR3 DNA reads TGTGCCAGCAGAAGGGACAGATCTAACTATGGCTACACCTTC.

This clone was recorded a few times. This sequence joins TRBV11-3 and TRBJ2-7; D tentatively reads TRBD1 or TRBD2 (6 bases each). The ends were cut back, 5 bases at V and 6 bases at J, with 29 bases in the middle. The CDR3 contains 18 residues. The germline CDR1 and CDR2 sequences are SGHNT and YENEEA. The CDR3 sequence: CASSPGLASSGAPVEQYF. Here the CDR3 DNA reads TGTGCCAGCAGCCCCGGTCTAGCGTCTTCGGGGGCTCCTGTCGAGCAGTACTTC.

The CDR3 loop reads CASSPLGGWDEQYV. DNA of the CDR3: TGTGCCAGCTCACCACTCGGGGGATGGGACGAGCAGTACGTC. The chain couples TRBV18 to TRBJ2-7; a possible D gene is TRBD2 (6 bases). Between the trimmed V and J ends, which lost 1 base and 5 bases, there was a span of 12 bases. This CDR3 spans 14 amino acids. CDR1 and CDR2 from the germline V gene are KGHSH and LQKENI.

There are a few counts of this clone. V is TRBV11-3 and J is TRBJ2-7; 7 bases agree with TRBD2. The CDR3 contains 14 residues. The V gene's germline CDR1 is SGHNT and CDR2 YENEEA. The ends lost 7 bases at V and 3 bases at J; junction bases unmatched: 9. The CDR3 region is CASKTASGHYEQYV. In DNA, the CDR3 is TGTGCCAGCAAGACCGCTAGCGGACACTACGAGCAGTACGTC.

This clone was seen only a few times. The rearrangement joins TRBV6-8 to TRBJ1-1, with a possible D match to TRBD1 (5 bases). The CDR3 is 13 residues long. Trimming left V 5 bases short and J 4 bases short, with 11 bases between. The V gene's germline CDR1 is MNHGY and CDR2 SAAAGT. CDR3 region: CASSPPGGTEAFF. CDR3 in DNA: TGTGCCAGCAGTCCGCCGGGGGGCACTGAAGCTTTCTTT.

This clone was counted a few times. The J gene is TRBJ1-5, the V gene TRBV2; the D gene is possibly TRBD1 (5 bases). In germline, CDR1 is SNHLY, CDR2 FYNNEI. Trimming shortened V by 9 bases and J by 2 bases, and 8 bases separated the two germline ends. The CDR3 runs 12 residues. CDR3 sequence reads: CASDSRNQPQHF. The CDR3 nucleotides are TGTGCCAGTGACAGTCGCAATCAGCCCCAGCATTTT.

This clone appeared once. CDR3 DNA sequence: TGTGCCAGTAGTAGGCGGGACAACTCCTACAATGAGCAGTTCTTC. Translated: CASSRRDNSYNEQFF. The rearrangement links TRBV19 to TRBJ2-1; D is tentatively TRBD1 or TRBD2 (6 bases each). Per germline, CDR1 LNHDA and CDR2 SQIVND (reference sequence). The CDR3 runs 15 residues. The V end was cut by 4 bases, the J end by 0 bases, with 10 bases between.

This clone has a handful of counts. The chain joins TRBV12-5 to TRBJ1-1; 10 bases agree with TRBD1. Germline loops: CDR1 LGHNT, CDR2 FRNRAP. This CDR3 is built from 17 residues. V gave up 1 base and J gave up 7 bases; unmatched junction bases: 12. For the CDR3, the DNA is TGTGCTAGTGGTTTGGCAGCCGGGACAGGGGATGTTGGTGAAGCTTTCTTT. Translated: CASGLAAGTGDVGEAFF.

This clone was detected only a few times. The chain recombines TRBV19 with TRBJ1-3; D is undetermined. Trimming took off 6 bases at V and 0 bases at J, with 9 bases between the two ends. The CDR3 is made up of 14 amino acids. Per the germline V gene, CDR1 is LNHDA and CDR2 is SQIVND (reference sequence). CDR3 amino acids: CASRRESSGNTIYF. The CDR3 nucleotides read TGTGCCAGTAGACGGGAGAGCTCTGGAAACACCATATATTTT.

V usage is TRBV28 and J usage is TRBJ2-3, with 7 bases that match TRBD2. This CDR3 spans 16 amino acids. Germline V gives CDR1 MDHEN, CDR2 SYDVKM. After removal of 4 bases from V and 0 bases from J, the junction contained 7 bases not matched to a gene. In DNA form, the CDR3 reads TGTGCCAGCAGTTCCTCTAGCGGCACTAGCACAGATACGCAGTATTTT. As protein: CASSSSSGTSTDTQYF.